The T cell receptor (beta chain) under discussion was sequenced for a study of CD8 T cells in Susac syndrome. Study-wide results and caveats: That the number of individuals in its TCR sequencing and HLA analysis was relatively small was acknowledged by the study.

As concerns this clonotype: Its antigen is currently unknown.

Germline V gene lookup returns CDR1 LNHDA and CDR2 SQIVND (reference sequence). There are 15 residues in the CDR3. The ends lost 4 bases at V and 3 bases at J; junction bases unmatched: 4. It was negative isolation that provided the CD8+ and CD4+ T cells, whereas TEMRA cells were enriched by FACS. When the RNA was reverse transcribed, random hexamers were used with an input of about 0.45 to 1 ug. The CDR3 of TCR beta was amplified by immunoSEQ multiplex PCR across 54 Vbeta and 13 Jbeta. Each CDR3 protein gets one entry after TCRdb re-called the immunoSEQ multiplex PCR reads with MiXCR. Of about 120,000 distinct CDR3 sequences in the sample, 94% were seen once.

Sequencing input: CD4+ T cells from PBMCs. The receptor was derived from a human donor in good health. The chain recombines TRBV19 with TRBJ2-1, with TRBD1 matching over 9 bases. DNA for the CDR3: TGTGCCAGTAGTACCCCGGGACAGGGCTACAATGAGCAGTTCTTC. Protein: CASSTPGQGYNEQFF.